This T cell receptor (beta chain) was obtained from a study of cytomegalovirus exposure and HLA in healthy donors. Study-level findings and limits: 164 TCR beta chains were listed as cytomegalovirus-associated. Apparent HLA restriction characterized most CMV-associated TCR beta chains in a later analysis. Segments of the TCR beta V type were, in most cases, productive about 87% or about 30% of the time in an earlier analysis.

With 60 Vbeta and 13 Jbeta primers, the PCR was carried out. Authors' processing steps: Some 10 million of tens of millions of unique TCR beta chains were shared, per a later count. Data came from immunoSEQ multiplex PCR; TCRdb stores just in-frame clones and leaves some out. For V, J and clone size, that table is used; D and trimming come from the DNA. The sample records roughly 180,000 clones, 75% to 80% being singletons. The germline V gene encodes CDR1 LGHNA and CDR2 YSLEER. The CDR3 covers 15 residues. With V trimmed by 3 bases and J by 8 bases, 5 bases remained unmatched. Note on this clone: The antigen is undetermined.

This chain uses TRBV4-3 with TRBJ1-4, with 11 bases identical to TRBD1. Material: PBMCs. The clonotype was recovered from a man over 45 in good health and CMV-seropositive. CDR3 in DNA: TGCGCCAGCAGCCAGGACAGGGGGCTCGGGGAAAAACTGTTTTTT. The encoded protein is CASSQDRGLGEKLFF.